This T cell receptor beta chain was sequenced in a study of control samples from healthy donors and cancer patients. The data were produced by immunoSEQ multiplex PCR, yet TCRdb's version contains in-frame clones alone and is incomplete. The sample comprises some 120,000 clones, roughly nine tenths of which are singletons, and around 2% rests with the top ten. The CDR3 consists of 14 residues. Germline values: CDR1 SQVTM, CDR2 ANQGSEA. Trimming removed 6 bases at V and 0 bases at J, with 12 bases between. The sequence came from a man younger than 30 in good health. J is TRBJ2-1 and V is TRBV29-1; perhaps TRBD2 as D (5 bases). Material: blood. The CDR3, as DNA: TGCAGCGTAAAACGAGGGAGCTCCTACAATGAGCAGTTCTTC. Translating it yields CSVKRGSSYNEQFF.